The entry below gives a single T cell receptor (beta chain) sequence along with its context. What it binds is unknown. There are 15 residues in the CDR3. Germline CDR1 KGHSH, CDR2 LQKENI. Deletions cut 3 bases from V and 8 bases from J, with 14 bases between. The data were obtained in a study of post-analysis software for immune sequencing data. Findings and limits, study-wide: Controls showed lower frequencies than patients for roughly 5 TRBV segments, and TRBV5-6, TRBV5-1 and TRBV20-1 were among these.

Built from TCR beta cDNA, the libraries had unique molecular identifiers in them. Once roughly 0.95 to 10 million T cells were used, hundreds of thousands of cDNA molecules resulted. TCRdb redid the calling of the PCR reads with MiXCR, one entry per CDR3 protein. The sample records approximately 630,000 distinct CDR3 sequences, around 60% being singletons. Sequenced sample: blood. This sequence was found in a girl aged 2 to 9 with multiple sclerosis. The chain uses TRBV18 and TRBJ1-6; weak D call: TRBD1 (6 bases). CDR3 sequence: CASSPPRGQDSPLHF. Written as DNA, the CDR3 is TGTGCCAGCTCACCCCCACGGGGGCAAGATTCACCCCTCCACTTT. Full variable domain (remainder filled in from reference TRBV18 and TRBJ1-6): NAGVMQNPRHLVRRRGQEARLRCSPMKGHSHVYWYRQLPEEGLKFMVYLQKENIIDESGMPKERFSAEFPKEGPSILRIQQVVRGDSAAYFCASSPPRGQDSPLHFGNGTRLTVT.